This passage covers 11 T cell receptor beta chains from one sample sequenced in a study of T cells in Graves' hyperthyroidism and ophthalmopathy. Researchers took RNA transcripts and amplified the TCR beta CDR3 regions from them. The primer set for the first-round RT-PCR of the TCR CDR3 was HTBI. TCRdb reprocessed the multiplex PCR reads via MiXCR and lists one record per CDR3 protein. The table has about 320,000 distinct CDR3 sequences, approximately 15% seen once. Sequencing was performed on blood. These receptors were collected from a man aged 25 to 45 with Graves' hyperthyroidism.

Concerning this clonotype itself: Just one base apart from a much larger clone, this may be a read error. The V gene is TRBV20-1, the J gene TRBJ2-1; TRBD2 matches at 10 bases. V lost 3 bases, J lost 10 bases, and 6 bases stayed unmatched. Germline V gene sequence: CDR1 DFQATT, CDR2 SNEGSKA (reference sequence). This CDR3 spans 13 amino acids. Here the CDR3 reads CSASISGRPEQFF. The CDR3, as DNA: TGCAGTGCTAGTATTAGCGGGAGGCCCGAGCAGTTCTTC.

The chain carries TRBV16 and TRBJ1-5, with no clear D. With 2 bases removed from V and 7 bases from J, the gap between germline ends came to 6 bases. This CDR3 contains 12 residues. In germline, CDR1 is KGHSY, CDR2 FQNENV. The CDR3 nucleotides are TGTGCCAGCAGCCAAGTCGGGCAGCCCCAGCATTTT. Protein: CASSQVGQPQHF.

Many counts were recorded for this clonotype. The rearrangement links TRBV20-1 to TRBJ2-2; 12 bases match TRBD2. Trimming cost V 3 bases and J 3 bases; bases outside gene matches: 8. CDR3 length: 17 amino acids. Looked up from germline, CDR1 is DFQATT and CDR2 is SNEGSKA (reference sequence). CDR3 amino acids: CSARRPSGRADTGELFF. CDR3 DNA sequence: TGCAGTGCTAGGCGCCCTAGCGGGAGGGCCGACACCGGGGAGCTGTTTTTT.

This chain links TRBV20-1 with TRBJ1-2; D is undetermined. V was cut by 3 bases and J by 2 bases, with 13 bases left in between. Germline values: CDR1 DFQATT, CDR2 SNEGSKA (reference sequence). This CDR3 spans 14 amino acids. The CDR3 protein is CSASFIWENYGYTF. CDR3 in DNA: TGCAGTGCTAGTTTTATCTGGGAAAACTATGGCTACACCTTC.

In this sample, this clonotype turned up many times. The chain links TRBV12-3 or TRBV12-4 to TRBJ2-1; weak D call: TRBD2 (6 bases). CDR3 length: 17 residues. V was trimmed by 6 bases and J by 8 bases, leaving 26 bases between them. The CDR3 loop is CASSRTQRGSRVDEQFF. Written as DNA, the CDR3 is TGTGCCAGCAGCCGTACTCAACGGGGGTCGAGGGTCGATGAGCAGTTCTTC.

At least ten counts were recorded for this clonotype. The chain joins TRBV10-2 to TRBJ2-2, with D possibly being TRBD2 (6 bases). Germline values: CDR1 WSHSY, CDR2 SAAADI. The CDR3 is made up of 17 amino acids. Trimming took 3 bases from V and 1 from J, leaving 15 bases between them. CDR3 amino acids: CASSDGYGRWNTGELFF. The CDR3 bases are TGCGCCAGCAGTGATGGCTACGGGAGATGGAACACCGGGGAGCTGTTTTTT.

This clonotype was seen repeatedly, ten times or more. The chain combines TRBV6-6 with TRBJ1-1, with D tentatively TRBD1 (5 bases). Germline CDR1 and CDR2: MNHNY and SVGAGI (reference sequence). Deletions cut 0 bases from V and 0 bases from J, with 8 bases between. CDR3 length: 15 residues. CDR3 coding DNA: TGTGCCAGCAGTTACTCGAGACAGCTGAACACTGAAGCTTTCTTT. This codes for CASSYSRQLNTEAFF.

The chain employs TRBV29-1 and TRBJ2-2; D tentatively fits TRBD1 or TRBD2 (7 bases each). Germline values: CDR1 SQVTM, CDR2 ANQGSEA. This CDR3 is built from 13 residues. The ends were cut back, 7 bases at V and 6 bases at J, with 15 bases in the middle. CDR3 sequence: CSAEQGRAGELFF. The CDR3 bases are TGCAGCGCCGAACAGGGGAGGGCCGGGGAGCTGTTTTTT.

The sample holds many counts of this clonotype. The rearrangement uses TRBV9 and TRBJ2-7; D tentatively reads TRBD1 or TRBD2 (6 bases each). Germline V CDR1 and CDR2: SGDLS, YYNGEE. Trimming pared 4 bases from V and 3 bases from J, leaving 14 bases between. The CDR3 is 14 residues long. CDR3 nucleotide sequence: TGTGCCAGCAGCCCCGAGGGGGGAGGCTACGAGCAGTACTTC. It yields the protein CASSPEGGGYEQYF.

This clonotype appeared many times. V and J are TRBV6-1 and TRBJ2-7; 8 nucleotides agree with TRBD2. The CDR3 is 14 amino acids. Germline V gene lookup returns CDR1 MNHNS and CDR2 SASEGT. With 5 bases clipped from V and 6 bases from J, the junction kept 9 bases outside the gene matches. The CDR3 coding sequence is TGTGCCAGCAGTACTAGCGGACCTTTGGGCGAGCAGTACTTC. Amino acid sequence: CASSTSGPLGEQYF.

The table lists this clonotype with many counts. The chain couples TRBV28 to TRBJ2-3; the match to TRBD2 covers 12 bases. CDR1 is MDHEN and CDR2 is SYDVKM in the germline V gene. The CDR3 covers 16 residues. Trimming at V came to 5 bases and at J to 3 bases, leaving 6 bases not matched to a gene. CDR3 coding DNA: TGTGCCAGCAGTCCGACTAGCGGGAGCCGGACAGATACGCAGTATTTT. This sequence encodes CASSPTSGSRTDTQYF.